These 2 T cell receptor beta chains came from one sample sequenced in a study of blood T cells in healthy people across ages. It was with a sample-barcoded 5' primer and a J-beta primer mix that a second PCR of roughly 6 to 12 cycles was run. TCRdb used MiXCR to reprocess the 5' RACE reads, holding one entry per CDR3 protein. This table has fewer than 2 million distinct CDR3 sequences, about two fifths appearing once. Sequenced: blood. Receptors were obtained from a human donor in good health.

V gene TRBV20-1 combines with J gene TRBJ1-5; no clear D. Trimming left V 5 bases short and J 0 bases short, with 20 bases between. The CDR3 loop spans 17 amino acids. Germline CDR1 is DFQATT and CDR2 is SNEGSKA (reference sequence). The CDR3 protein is CSASQKLTSDSNQPQHF. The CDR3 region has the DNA TGCAGTGCTTCCCAAAAGCTGACATCCGATAGCAATCAGCCCCAGCATTTT.

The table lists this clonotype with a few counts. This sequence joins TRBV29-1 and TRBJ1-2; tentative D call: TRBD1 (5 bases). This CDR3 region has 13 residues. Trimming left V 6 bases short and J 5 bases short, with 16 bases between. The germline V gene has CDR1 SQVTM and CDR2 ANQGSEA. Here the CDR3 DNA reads TGCAGCGTCCAGGGCTCGGGAGAATATGGCTACACCTTC. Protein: CSVQGSGEYGYTF. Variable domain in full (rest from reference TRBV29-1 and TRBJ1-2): SAVISQKPSRDICQRGTSLTIQCQVDSQVTMMFWYRQQPGQSLTLIATANQGSEATYESGFVIDKFPISRPNLTFSTLTVSNMSPEDSSIYLCSVQGSGEYGYTFGSGTRLTVV.